Listed here are 2 T cell receptor beta chains from one sample, sequenced in a study of T cell repertoires in cytomegalovirus infection. Which antigens these TCRs recognize remains unknown. TCRdb itself ran the reads through MiXCR, one entry per CDR3 protein. The sample lists 700,000 to 950,000 distinct CDR3 sequences; approximately 29% were seen once. The source material was cultured CD8+ T cells from PBMCs, sampled from culture after CMV antigen stimulation. The receptors were gathered from a human donor in good health (CMV status not recorded). Some clones in this sample may be carry-over from other donors' samples.

This chain uses TRBV6-6 with TRBJ2-2, with TRBD2 matching over 9 bases. V shed 1 base and J 3 bases; nucleotides not matched to a gene: 6. The CDR3 covers 17 residues. Germline V gene sequence: CDR1 MNHNY, CDR2 SVGAGI (reference sequence). The CDR3 coding sequence is TGTGCCAGCAGTTACTGGGTGATAGCGGGGGACACCGGGGAGCTGTTTTTT. This sequence encodes CASSYWVIAGDTGELFF.

The chain couples TRBV7-9 to TRBJ1-4; D is unresolved. Trimming stripped 5 bases from V and 0 bases from J, with 10 bases between. Germline V gene data show CDR1 as SEHNR and CDR2 as FQNEAQ (reference sequence). This CDR3 comprises 15 residues. CDR3 sequence: CASSTDPATNEKLFF. DNA for the CDR3: TGTGCCAGCAGCACCGACCCTGCAACTAATGAAAAACTGTTTTTT.